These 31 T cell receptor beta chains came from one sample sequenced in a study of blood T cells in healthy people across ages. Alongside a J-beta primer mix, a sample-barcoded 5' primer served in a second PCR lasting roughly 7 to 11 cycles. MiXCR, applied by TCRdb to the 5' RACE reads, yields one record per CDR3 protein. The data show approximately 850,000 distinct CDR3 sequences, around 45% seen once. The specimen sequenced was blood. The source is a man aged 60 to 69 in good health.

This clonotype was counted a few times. CDR3 nucleotides: TGTGCCAGCACCCCGGGACTAGTAGATTACGAGCAGTACTTC. This codes for CASTPGLVDYEQYF. V usage is TRBV7-2 and J usage is TRBJ2-7, with 8 bases aligning to TRBD2. Germline V lookup: CDR1 SGHTA, CDR2 FQGNSA. After removal of 7 bases from V and 4 bases from J, the junction contained 9 bases not matched to a gene. The CDR3 sequence is 14 residues long.

This chain's CDR3 is CASSKGDRVNQPQHF. In DNA form, the CDR3 reads TGTGCCAGCAGCAAAGGAGACAGGGTCAATCAGCCCCAGCATTTT. The V call is TRBV21-1, the J call TRBJ1-5; TRBD1 is the table's D call, not checked against the DNA. TRBV21-1 is deemed a pseudogene. CDR3 length equals 15 residues.

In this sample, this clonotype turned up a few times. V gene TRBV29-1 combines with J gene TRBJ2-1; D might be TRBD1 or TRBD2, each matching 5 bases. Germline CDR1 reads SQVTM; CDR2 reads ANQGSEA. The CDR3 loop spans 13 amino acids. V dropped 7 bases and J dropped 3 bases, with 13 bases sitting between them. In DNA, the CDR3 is TGCAGCGGTGGGGGTACCTTCTACAATGAGCAGTTCTTC. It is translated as CSGGGTFYNEQFF.

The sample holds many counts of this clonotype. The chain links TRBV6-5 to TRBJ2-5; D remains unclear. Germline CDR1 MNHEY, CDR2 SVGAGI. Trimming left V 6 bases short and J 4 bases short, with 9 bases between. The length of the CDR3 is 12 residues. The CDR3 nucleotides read TGTGCCAGCAGCTCCCCCAGAGAGACCCAGTACTTC. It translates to CASSSPRETQYF.

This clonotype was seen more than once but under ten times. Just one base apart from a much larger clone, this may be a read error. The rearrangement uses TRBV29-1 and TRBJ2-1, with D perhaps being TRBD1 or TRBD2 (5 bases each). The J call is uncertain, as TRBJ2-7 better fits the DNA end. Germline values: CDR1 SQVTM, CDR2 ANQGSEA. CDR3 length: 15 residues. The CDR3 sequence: CSAAGEGLTYNEQYF. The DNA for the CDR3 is TGCAGCGCCGCTGGAGAGGGGTTGACCTACAATGAGCAGTACTTC.

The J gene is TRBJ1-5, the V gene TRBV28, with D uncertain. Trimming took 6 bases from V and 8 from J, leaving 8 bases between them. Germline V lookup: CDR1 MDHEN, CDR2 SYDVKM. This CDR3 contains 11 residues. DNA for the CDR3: TGTGCCAGCAGCCCCTCTAAGCCCCAGCATTTT. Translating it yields CASSPSKPQHF.

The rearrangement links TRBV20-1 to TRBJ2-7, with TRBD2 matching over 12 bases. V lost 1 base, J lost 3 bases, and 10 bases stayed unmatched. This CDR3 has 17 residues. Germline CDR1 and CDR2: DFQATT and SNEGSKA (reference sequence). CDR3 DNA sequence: TGCAGTGCTAGAGGGCCCACTAGCGGGGGGCCCGACTACGAGCAGTACTTC. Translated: CSARGPTSGGPDYEQYF.

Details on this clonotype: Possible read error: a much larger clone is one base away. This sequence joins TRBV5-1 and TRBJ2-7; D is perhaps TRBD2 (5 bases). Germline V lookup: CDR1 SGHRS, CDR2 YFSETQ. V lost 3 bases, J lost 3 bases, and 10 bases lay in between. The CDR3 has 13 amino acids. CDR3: CASSWSGDYEQYF. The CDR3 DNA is TGCGCCAGCAGCTGGTCCGGGGACTACGAGCAGTACTTC.

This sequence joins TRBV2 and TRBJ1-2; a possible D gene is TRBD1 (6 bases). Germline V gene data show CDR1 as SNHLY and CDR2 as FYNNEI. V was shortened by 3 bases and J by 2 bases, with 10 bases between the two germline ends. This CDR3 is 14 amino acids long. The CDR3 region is CASSDWDTNYGYTF. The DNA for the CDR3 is TGTGCCAGCAGTGATTGGGACACCAACTATGGCTACACCTTC.

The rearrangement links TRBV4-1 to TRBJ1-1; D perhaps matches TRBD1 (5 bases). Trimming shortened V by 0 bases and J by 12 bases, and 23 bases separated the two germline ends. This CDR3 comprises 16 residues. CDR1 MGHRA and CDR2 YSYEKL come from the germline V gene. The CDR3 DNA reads TGCGCCAGCAGCCAAGATGATATAGGGGAAAGTACTGAGACTTTCTTT. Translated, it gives CASSQDDIGESTETFF.

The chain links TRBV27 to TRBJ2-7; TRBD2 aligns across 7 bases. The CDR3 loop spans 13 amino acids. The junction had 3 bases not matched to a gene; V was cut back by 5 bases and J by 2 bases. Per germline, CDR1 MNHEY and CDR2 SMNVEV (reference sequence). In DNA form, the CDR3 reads TGTGCCAGCAGTGGGCGGGGGACCTACGAGCAGTACTTC. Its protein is CASSGRGTYEQYF.

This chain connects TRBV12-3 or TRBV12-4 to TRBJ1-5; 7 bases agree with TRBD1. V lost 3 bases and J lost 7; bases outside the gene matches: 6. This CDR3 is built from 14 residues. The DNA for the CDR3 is TGTGCCAGCAGTTTGTCAGGGGGTCGGCAGCCCCAGCATTTT. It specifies CASSLSGGRQPQHF.

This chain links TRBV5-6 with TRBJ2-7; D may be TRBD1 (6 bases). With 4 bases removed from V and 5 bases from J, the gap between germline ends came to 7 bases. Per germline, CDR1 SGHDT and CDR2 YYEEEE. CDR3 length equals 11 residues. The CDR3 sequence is CASSRQDEQYF. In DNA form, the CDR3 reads TGTGCCAGCAGCCGACAGGACGAGCAGTACTTC.

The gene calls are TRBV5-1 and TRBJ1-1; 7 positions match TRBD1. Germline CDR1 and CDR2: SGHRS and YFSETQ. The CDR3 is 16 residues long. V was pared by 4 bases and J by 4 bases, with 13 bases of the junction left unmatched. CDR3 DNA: TGCGCCAGCAGCCGAGGGTCAGGGGGGCCCAGCACTGAAGCTTTCTTT. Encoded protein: CASSRGSGGPSTEAFF. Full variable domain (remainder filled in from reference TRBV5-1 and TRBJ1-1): KAGVTQTPRYLIKTRGQQVTLSCSPISGHRSVSWYQQTPGQGLQFLFEYFSETQRNKGNFPGRFSGRQFSNSRSEMNVSTLELGDSALYLCASSRGSGGPSTEAFFGQGTRLTVV.

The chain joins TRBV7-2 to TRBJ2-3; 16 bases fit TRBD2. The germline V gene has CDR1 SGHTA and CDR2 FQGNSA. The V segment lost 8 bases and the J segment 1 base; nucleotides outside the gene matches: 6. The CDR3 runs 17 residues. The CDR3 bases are TGTGCCAGCGAGGGGACTAGCGGGGGGGCGGGCACAGATACGCAGTATTTT. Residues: CASEGTSGGAGTDTQYF. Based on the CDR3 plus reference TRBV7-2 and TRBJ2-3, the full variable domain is GAGVSQSPSNKVTEKGKDVELRCDPISGHTALYWYRQSLGQGLEFLIYFQGNSAPDKSGLPSDRFSAERTGGSVSTLTIQRTQQEDSAVYLCASEGTSGGAGTDTQYFGPGTRLTVL.

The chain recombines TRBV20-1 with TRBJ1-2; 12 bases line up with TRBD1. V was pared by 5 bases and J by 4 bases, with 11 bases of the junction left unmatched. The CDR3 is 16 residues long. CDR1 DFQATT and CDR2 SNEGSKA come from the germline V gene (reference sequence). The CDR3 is CSALRGGQGASYGYTF. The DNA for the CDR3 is TGCAGTGCTCTCCGGGGGGGACAGGGGGCTTCCTATGGCTACACCTTC.

The CDR3 coding sequence is TGTGCCAGCAGTCCGCCCGATCAGCCAATACAAGAGACCCAGTACTTC. This codes for CASSPPDQPIQETQYF. The chain recombines TRBV25-1 with TRBJ2-5; no firm D call. Trimming cost V 5 bases and J 2 bases, with 18 bases left between them. CDR1 and CDR2 from the germline V gene are MGHDK and SYGVNS. The CDR3 runs 16 residues.

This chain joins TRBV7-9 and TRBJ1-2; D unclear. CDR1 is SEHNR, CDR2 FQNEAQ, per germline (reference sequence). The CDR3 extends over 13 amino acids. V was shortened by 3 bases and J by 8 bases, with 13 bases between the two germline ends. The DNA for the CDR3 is TGTGCCAGCAGCTTCCCGTTGTCTTCCGGCTACACCTTC. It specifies CASSFPLSSGYTF.

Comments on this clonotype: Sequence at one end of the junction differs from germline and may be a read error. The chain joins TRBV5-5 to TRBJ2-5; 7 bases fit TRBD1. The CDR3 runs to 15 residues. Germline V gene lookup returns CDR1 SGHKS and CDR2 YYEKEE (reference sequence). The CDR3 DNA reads TGTGCCAGCAGAACATGGGACAGCACACAAGGGACCCAGTACTTC. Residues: CASRTWDSTQGTQYF.

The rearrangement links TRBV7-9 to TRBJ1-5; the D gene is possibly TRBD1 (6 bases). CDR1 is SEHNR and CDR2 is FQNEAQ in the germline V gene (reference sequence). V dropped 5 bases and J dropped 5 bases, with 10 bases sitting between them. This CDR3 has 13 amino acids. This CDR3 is CASSVSGDQPQHF. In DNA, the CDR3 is TGTGCCAGCAGCGTCTCAGGGGATCAGCCCCAGCATTTT. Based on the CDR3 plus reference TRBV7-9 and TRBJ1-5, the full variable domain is DTGVSQNPRHKITKRGQNVTFRCDPISEHNRLYWYRQTLGQGPEFLTYFQNEAQLEKSRLLSDRFSAERPKGSFSTLEIQRTEQGDSAMYLCASSVSGDQPQHFGDGTRLSIL.

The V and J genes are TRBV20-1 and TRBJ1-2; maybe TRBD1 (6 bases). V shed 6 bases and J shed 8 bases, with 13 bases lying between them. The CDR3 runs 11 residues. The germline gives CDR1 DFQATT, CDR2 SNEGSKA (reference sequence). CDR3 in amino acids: CSAEGGWGYTF. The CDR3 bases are TGCAGTGCCGAGGGGGGCTGGGGCTACACCTTC.

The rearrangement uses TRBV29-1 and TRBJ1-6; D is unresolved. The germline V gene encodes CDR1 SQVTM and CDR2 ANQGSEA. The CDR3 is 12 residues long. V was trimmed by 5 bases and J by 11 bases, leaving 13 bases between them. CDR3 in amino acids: CSVLAGVPPLHF. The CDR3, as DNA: TGCAGCGTTCTGGCAGGAGTGCCACCCCTCCACTTT. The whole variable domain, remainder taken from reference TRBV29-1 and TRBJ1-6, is SAVISQKPSRDICQRGTSLTIQCQVDSQVTMMFWYRQQPGQSLTLIATANQGSEATYESGFVIDKFPISRPNLTFSTLTVSNMSPEDSSIYLCSVLAGVPPLHFGNGTRLTVT.

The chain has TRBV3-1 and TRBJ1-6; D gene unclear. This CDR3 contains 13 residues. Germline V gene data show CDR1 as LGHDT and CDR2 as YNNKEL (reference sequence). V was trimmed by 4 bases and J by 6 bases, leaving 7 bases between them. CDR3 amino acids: CASSPRTNSPLHF. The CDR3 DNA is TGTGCCAGCAGCCCTAGGACTAATTCACCCCTCCACTTT.

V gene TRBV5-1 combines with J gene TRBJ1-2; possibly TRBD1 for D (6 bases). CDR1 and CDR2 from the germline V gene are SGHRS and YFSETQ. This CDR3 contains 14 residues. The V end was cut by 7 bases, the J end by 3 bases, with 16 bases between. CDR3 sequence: CASGQYYEDYGYTF. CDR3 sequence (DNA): TGCGCCAGCGGACAGTATTATGAGGACTATGGCTACACCTTC.

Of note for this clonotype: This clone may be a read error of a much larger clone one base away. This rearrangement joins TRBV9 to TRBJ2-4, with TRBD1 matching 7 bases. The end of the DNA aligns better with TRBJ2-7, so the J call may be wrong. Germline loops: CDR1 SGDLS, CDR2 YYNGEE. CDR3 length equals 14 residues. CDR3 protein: CTSSVDHRGYEQYF. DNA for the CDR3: TGTACCAGCAGCGTAGATCACAGGGGTTACGAGCAGTACTTC.

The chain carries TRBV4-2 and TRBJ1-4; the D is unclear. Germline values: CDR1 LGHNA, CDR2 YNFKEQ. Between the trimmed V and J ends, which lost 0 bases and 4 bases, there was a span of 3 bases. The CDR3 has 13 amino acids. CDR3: CASSQEINEKLFF. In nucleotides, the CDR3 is TGTGCCAGCAGCCAAGAAATTAATGAAAAACTGTTTTTT.

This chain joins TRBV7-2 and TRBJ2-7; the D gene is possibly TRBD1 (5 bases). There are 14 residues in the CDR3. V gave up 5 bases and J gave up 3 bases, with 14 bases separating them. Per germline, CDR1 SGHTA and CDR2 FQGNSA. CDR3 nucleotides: TGTGCCAGCAGCCCAGGGATAATTTTCTACGAGCAGTACTTC. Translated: CASSPGIIFYEQYF.

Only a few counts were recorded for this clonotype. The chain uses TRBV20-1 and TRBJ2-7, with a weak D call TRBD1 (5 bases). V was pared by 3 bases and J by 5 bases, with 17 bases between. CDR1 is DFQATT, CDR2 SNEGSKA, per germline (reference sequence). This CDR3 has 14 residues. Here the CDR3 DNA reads TGCAGTGCTAGGGATCAGGGAAGGTTGAACGAGCAGTACTTC. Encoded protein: CSARDQGRLNEQYF.

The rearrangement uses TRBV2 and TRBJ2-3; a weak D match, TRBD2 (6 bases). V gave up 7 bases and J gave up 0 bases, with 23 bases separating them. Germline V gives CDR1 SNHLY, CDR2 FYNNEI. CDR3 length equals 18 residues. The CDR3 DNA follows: TGTGCCAGCAAGAGGACGGGGGTCGCACATAATAGCACAGATACGCAGTATTTT. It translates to CASKRTGVAHNSTDTQYF.

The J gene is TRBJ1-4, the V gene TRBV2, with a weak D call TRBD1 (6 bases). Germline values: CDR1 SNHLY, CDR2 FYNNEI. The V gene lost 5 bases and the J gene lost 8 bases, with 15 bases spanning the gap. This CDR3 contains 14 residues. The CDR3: CASSRDTGVEKLFF. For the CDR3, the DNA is TGTGCCAGCAGTCGGGACACGGGCGTGGAAAAACTGTTTTTT.

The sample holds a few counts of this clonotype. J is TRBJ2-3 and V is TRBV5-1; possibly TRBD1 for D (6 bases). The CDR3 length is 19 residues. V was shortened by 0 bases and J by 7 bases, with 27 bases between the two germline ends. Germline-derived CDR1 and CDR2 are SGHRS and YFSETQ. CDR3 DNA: TGCGCCAGCAGCTTGGGACATTCCAGGGGCGGCACGAGGGCCAATACGCAGTATTTT. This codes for CASSLGHSRGGTRANTQYF.